This T cell receptor beta chain originates from a study of Graves' ophthalmopathy and Graves' hyperthyroidism. Study findings and constraints: In blood, most expanded thyroid clonotypes above 0.001 frequency were also detected. Progression of ophthalmopathy was predicted by the model with about 66% sensitivity and just under 75% specificity.

TCR beta CDR3 regions were amplified from RNA transcripts. HTBI primers served in a first-round RT-PCR, which a second-round multiplex PCR followed. TCRdb re-called the multiplex PCR reads with MiXCR, one entry per CDR3 protein. The data contain 450,000 to 600,000 distinct CDR3 sequences, approximately 37% of them singletons. Included hyperthyroidism patients were aged 18 to 65 and newly diagnosed (under 2 months' duration). CDR3 size: 14 residues. V was pared by 5 bases and J by 3 bases, with 11 bases between. This clonotype was recorded a few times. Its antigen is undetermined. The sequenced sample consisted of peripheral blood or thyroid tissue (not recorded which). This receptor was identified in an adult man with Graves' hyperthyroidism. The V and J genes are TRBV12-3 or TRBV12-4 and TRBJ1-5; D is perhaps TRBD1 (6 bases). CDR3 sequence: CASSVQGFNQPQHF. DNA of the CDR3: TGTGCCAGCAGTGTACAGGGTTTCAATCAGCCCCAGCATTTT.